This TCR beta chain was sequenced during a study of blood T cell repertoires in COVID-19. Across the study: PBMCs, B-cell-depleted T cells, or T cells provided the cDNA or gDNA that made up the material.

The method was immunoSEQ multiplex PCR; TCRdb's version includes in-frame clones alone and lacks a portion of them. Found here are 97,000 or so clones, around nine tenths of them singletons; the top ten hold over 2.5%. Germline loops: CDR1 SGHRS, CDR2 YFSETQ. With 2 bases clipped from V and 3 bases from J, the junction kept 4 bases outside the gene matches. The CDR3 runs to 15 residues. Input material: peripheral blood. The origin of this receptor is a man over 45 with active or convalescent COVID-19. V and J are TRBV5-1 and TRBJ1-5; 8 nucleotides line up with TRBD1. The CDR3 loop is CASSLQGENNQPQHF. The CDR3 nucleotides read TGCGCCAGCAGCTTACAGGGGGAGAACAATCAGCCCCAGCATTTT. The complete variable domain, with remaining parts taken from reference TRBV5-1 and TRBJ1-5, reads KAGVTQTPRYLIKTRGQQVTLSCSPISGHRSVSWYQQTPGQGLQFLFEYFSETQRNKGNFPGRFSGRQFSNSRSEMNVSTLELGDSALYLCASSLQGENNQPQHFGDGTRLSIL.